These T cell receptor beta chains were read from a single sample in a study of CD8+CD57+ T cells in acquired aplastic anemia. One entry per CDR3 protein, called by TCRdb with MiXCR from the reads. The data hold 300,000 or so distinct CDR3 sequences, with roughly 50% observed a single time. Sequencing was performed on sorted CD4+, CD8+, or CD8+CD57+ T cells (not recorded which) from PBMCs. The receptor set was obtained from a human donor with severe aplastic anemia or a healthy control (not recorded which). The CDR3 runs from the conserved cysteine through the conserved F or W. Fields, in order: J gene, D gene, clone size, V gene, CDR3 DNA, CDR3 protein. The D gene is left open where the match is weak. Size tells how often a clone was seen (once, few, many) or the class of an expanded clone, and some rows leave it out.

j_call: TRBJ2-4; d_call: -; clone_size: many; v_call: TRBV5-6; cdr3_nt: TGTGCCAGCACTCCCGGCCTGGGGGGAAACATTCAGTACTTC; cdr3_aa: CASTPGLGGNIQYF
j_call: TRBJ1-1; d_call: -; clone_size: few; v_call: TRBV24-1; cdr3_nt: TGTGCCACCAGTGATCCAGGGATGAACACTGAAGCTTTCTTT; cdr3_aa: CATSDPGMNTEAFF
j_call: TRBJ2-3; d_call: -; clone_size: once; v_call: TRBV2; cdr3_nt: TGTGCCAGCAGTGGGAGCTCGCGCCGGGGCCCAGATACGCAGTATTTT; cdr3_aa: CASSGSSRRGPDTQYF
j_call: TRBJ2-3; d_call: -; clone_size: once; v_call: TRBV9; cdr3_nt: TGTGCCAGCAGAGGAGAGGGAACAGATACGCAGTATTTT; cdr3_aa: CASRGEGTDTQYF
j_call: TRBJ1-4; d_call: -; clone_size: -; v_call: TRBV10-3; cdr3_nt: TGTGCCATCAGTGATATGGCAGTCGGACTGTTTTTT; cdr3_aa: CAISDMAVGLFF
j_call: TRBJ2-7; d_call: -; clone_size: -; v_call: TRBV6-2/TRBV6-3; cdr3_nt: TGTGCCAGCAGTTATTCTAGAAATGTCTACGAGCAGTACTTC; cdr3_aa: CASSYSRNVYEQYF
j_call: TRBJ1-1; d_call: TRBD1; clone_size: -; v_call: TRBV5-5; cdr3_nt: TGTGCCAGCAGCAACTCGACAGGGCGGGGCACTGAAGCTTTCTTT; cdr3_aa: CASSNSTGRGTEAFF
j_call: TRBJ1-1; d_call: -; clone_size: few; v_call: TRBV18; cdr3_nt: TGTGCCAGCTCACCTCTTCCGGGATCCGAAGCTTTCTTT; cdr3_aa: CASSPLPGSEAFF
j_call: TRBJ1-2; d_call: -; clone_size: many; v_call: TRBV5-6; cdr3_nt: TGTGCCAGCAGCTCTCCGGGCGGGGCTCTCTATGGCTACACCTTC; cdr3_aa: CASSSPGGALYGYTF
j_call: TRBJ1-1; d_call: TRBD1; clone_size: -; v_call: TRBV19; cdr3_nt: TGTGCCAGTAGTATGGCAGGGGGTATCCCCGAAGCTTTCTTT; cdr3_aa: CASSMAGGIPEAFF
j_call: TRBJ2-6; d_call: -; clone_size: -; v_call: TRBV12-3/TRBV12-4; cdr3_nt: TGTGCCAGCAGTTTACGTCATGGGGCCAACGTCCTGACTTTC; cdr3_aa: CASSLRHGANVLTF
j_call: TRBJ2-7; d_call: -; clone_size: -; v_call: TRBV14; cdr3_nt: TGTGCCAGCAGCCCTGGGAAGGGTCCCTACGAGCAGTACTTC; cdr3_aa: CASSPGKGPYEQYF
j_call: TRBJ1-3; d_call: -; clone_size: -; v_call: TRBV7-8; cdr3_nt: TGTGCCAGCAGCTTAGGGGACGCTTTGTCTGGAAACACCATGTATTTT; cdr3_aa: CASSLGDALSGNTMYF
j_call: TRBJ2-3; d_call: TRBD2; clone_size: -; v_call: TRBV15; cdr3_nt: TGTGCCACTACGGGGGGGCTGGATACGCAGTATTTT; cdr3_aa: CATTGGLDTQYF
j_call: TRBJ1-1; d_call: -; clone_size: -; v_call: TRBV29-1; cdr3_nt: TGCAGCGTTGATGACACTGAAGCTTTCTTT; cdr3_aa: CSVDDTEAFF
j_call: TRBJ2-7; d_call: TRBD2; clone_size: few; v_call: TRBV29-1; cdr3_nt: TGCAGCGTTGAAGAGGGACTAGCCCACCACGAGCAGTACTTC; cdr3_aa: CSVEEGLAHHEQYF
j_call: TRBJ2-5; d_call: TRBD2; clone_size: -; v_call: TRBV2; cdr3_nt: TGTGCCAGCAGTGAAGGGGCGGGGGGGTACTTC; cdr3_aa: CASSEGAGGYF
j_call: TRBJ2-1; d_call: -; clone_size: -; v_call: TRBV20-1; cdr3_nt: TGCAGTGTAGAGCGGAGCTCCTACAATGAGCAGTTCTTC; cdr3_aa: CSVERSSYNEQFF
j_call: TRBJ2-7; d_call: -; clone_size: -; v_call: TRBV20-1; cdr3_nt: TGCAGTGCTAATCCGGGGGGCTACTACGAGCAGTACTTC; cdr3_aa: CSANPGGYYEQYF
j_call: TRBJ2-7; d_call: TRBD2; clone_size: -; v_call: TRBV5-1; cdr3_nt: TGCGCCAGCAGCTGGACTACTAGCGGGGGGGGGACCTCCTACGAGCAGTACTTC; cdr3_aa: CASSWTTSGGGTSYEQYF
j_call: TRBJ1-2; d_call: -; clone_size: once; v_call: TRBV11-2; cdr3_nt: TGTGCCAGCAGCTTAGGGGCAGAGCATGGCTACACCTTC; cdr3_aa: CASSLGAEHGYTF
j_call: TRBJ2-4; d_call: -; clone_size: many; v_call: TRBV7-2; cdr3_nt: TGTGCCAGCAGCTTACGAGGGGGGGAGGGTGAAAACATTCAGTACTTC; cdr3_aa: CASSLRGGEGENIQYF
j_call: TRBJ2-7; d_call: -; clone_size: -; v_call: TRBV5-5; cdr3_nt: TGTGCCAGCAGTTACTTGGAGGGCTCCTACGAGCAGTACTTC; cdr3_aa: CASSYLEGSYEQYF
j_call: TRBJ1-4; d_call: -; clone_size: -; v_call: TRBV24-1; cdr3_nt: TGTGCCACCAGTGGGGGGGGGAATGAAGAACTGTTTTTT; cdr3_aa: CATSGGGNEELFF
j_call: TRBJ1-1; d_call: -; clone_size: -; v_call: TRBV19; cdr3_nt: TGTGCCACCTCGATAACCGCCGGGGACACTGAAGCTTTCTTT; cdr3_aa: CATSITAGDTEAFF
j_call: TRBJ2-3; d_call: TRBD2; clone_size: -; v_call: TRBV29-1; cdr3_nt: TGCAGCGTTGAGACCCGGACTAGCGGGCGGTTTAGCACAGATACGCAGTATTTT; cdr3_aa: CSVETRTSGRFSTDTQYF
j_call: TRBJ1-1; d_call: -; clone_size: few; v_call: TRBV24-1; cdr3_nt: TGTGCCACCAGTGATAACAGGGATAACACTGAAGCTTTCTTT; cdr3_aa: CATSDNRDNTEAFF
j_call: TRBJ2-5; d_call: -; clone_size: many; v_call: TRBV20-1; cdr3_nt: TGCAGTGCTGCCAACCAAGAGACCCAGTACTTC; cdr3_aa: CSAANQETQYF
j_call: TRBJ1-5; d_call: -; clone_size: -; v_call: TRBV20-1; cdr3_nt: TGCAGTGCTAGAGATCCCACGGGGGCAACCTACGAGCATTTT; cdr3_aa: CSARDPTGATYEHF
j_call: TRBJ1-2; d_call: -; clone_size: -; v_call: TRBV7-9; cdr3_nt: TGTGCCAGCAGCTTAGGCCAGGGGCACTATGGCTACACCTTC; cdr3_aa: CASSLGQGHYGYTF
j_call: TRBJ1-1; d_call: TRBD1; clone_size: -; v_call: TRBV20-1; cdr3_nt: TGCAGTGCCTCTACCCGACAGGGTAGGGCCCAGGGTGAAGCTTTCTTT; cdr3_aa: CSASTRQGRAQGEAFF
j_call: TRBJ1-6; d_call: -; clone_size: many; v_call: TRBV5-1; cdr3_nt: TGCGCCAGCAGCTTCGGTGGGGACCGATCGATAGATTCACCCCTCCACTTT; cdr3_aa: CASSFGGDRSIDSPLHF
j_call: TRBJ2-1; d_call: TRBD2; clone_size: many; v_call: TRBV6-5; cdr3_nt: TGTGCCAGCAGTTACTCCACTAGCGGGGGGTATGAGCAGTTCTTC; cdr3_aa: CASSYSTSGGYEQFF
j_call: TRBJ1-2; d_call: TRBD1; clone_size: -; v_call: TRBV20-1; cdr3_nt: TGCAGTGCTAGGACAGGGGACGGCTACACCTTC; cdr3_aa: CSARTGDGYTF
j_call: TRBJ2-7; d_call: TRBD1; clone_size: -; v_call: TRBV10-3; cdr3_nt: TGTGCCATCAGTGCCGGGACAGCTTACGAGCAGCACTTT; cdr3_aa: CAISAGTAYEQHF
j_call: TRBJ2-7; d_call: TRBD1; clone_size: many; v_call: TRBV5-6; cdr3_nt: TGTGCCAGCAGCTTAGGGACAGGGTCTTTATGGCAGTACTTC; cdr3_aa: CASSLGTGSLWQYF
j_call: TRBJ2-6; d_call: -; clone_size: many; v_call: TRBV19; cdr3_nt: TGTGCCAGTAGGATCGGGACACAGAGCTCTGGGGCCAACGTCCTGACTTTC; cdr3_aa: CASRIGTQSSGANVLTF
j_call: TRBJ1-6; d_call: -; clone_size: many; v_call: TRBV3-1; cdr3_nt: TGTGCCAGCAGAACTCGCTCCAAAAATTCACCCCTCCACTTT; cdr3_aa: CASRTRSKNSPLHF
j_call: TRBJ1-2; d_call: -; clone_size: many; v_call: TRBV14; cdr3_nt: TGTGCCAGCAGCCAAGTGAGGCCGTCAGACTACACCTTC; cdr3_aa: CASSQVRPSDYTF
j_call: TRBJ2-1; d_call: -; clone_size: -; v_call: TRBV7-8; cdr3_nt: TGTGCCAGCAGCTTGCAAGTGGAGGGCGAGGGGCAGTTCTTC; cdr3_aa: CASSLQVEGEGQFF
j_call: TRBJ1-1; d_call: -; clone_size: -; v_call: TRBV6-6; cdr3_nt: TGTGCCAGCAGTTACGGGGAAGAAGCTTTCTTT; cdr3_aa: CASSYGEEAFF
j_call: TRBJ1-2; d_call: -; clone_size: -; v_call: TRBV4-1; cdr3_nt: TGCGCCAGCAGCCAAGTCTATGTGGGTTCTAACTATGGCTACACCTTC; cdr3_aa: CASSQVYVGSNYGYTF